These T cell receptor beta chains were read from a single sample in a study of metastatic and nonmetastatic thyroid tumors. TCRdb ran MiXCR on the PCR reads. The sample carries about 43,000 clones, about 3.2% recorded once. Sequences were obtained from blood. These receptor sequences come from a female donor with papillary thyroid cancer or a benign thyroid nodule (not recorded which). Some clones in this sample may be carry-over from other donors' samples. Each CDR3 is given without its conserved first and last residue. The order of the fields is V gene, J gene, D gene, CDR3 protein. The D gene is left open where the match is weak.

v_call: TRBV5-1; j_call: TRBJ2-7; d_call: TRBD2; cdr3_aa: ASSFRTSTDSYEQY
v_call: TRBV6-1; j_call: TRBJ2-1; d_call: NA; cdr3_aa: ASSDVPRNEQF
v_call: TRBV2; j_call: TRBJ2-3; d_call: NA; cdr3_aa: ASKELGTDTQY
v_call: TRBV28; j_call: TRBJ2-7; d_call: NA; cdr3_aa: ASTVPSSYEQY
v_call: TRBV6-1; j_call: TRBJ2-1; d_call: TRBD2; cdr3_aa: ASRAGGEGNEQF
v_call: TRBV7-9; j_call: TRBJ2-2; d_call: NA; cdr3_aa: ASSSLRGFVTGELF
v_call: TRBV12-3/TRBV12-4; j_call: TRBJ1-3; d_call: NA; cdr3_aa: ASSLVSGPDKGNTIY
v_call: TRBV6-2/TRBV6-3; j_call: TRBJ2-1; d_call: NA; cdr3_aa: ASSTGDFSGEQF
v_call: TRBV12-3/TRBV12-4; j_call: TRBJ2-2; d_call: TRBD2; cdr3_aa: ASSLAAGVSTGELF
v_call: TRBV12-3/TRBV12-4; j_call: TRBJ2-2; d_call: NA; cdr3_aa: ASSLNRGNTGELF
v_call: TRBV2; j_call: TRBJ2-1; d_call: TRBD1; cdr3_aa: ASTDRERFYNEQF
v_call: TRBV12-3/TRBV12-4; j_call: TRBJ2-1; d_call: NA; cdr3_aa: ASSFRRGDNEQF
v_call: TRBV27; j_call: TRBJ2-5; d_call: NA; cdr3_aa: ASSLGVQVGETQY
v_call: TRBV5-1; j_call: TRBJ1-1; d_call: NA; cdr3_aa: ASSSDGMNTEAF
v_call: TRBV15; j_call: TRBJ1-2; d_call: TRBD1; cdr3_aa: ATSRVSGQGSGYT
v_call: TRBV24-1; j_call: TRBJ2-1; d_call: NA; cdr3_aa: ATSDPGRNNEQF
v_call: TRBV7-6; j_call: TRBJ2-2; d_call: NA; cdr3_aa: ASSLSVGELF
v_call: TRBV28; j_call: TRBJ2-7; d_call: TRBD1; cdr3_aa: ASSLTGDKSCGQY
v_call: TRBV7-8; j_call: TRBJ1-2; d_call: TRBD1; cdr3_aa: ASSLAGTGILDGYT
v_call: TRBV7-2; j_call: TRBJ1-1; d_call: NA; cdr3_aa: ASSTTGRTEAF
v_call: TRBV5-1; j_call: TRBJ1-1; d_call: NA; cdr3_aa: ASSLAGSLNTEAF
v_call: TRBV27; j_call: TRBJ1-2; d_call: TRBD1; cdr3_aa: ASSSPGQSLYGYT
v_call: TRBV19; j_call: TRBJ1-1; d_call: NA; cdr3_aa: ASRPEGENTEAF
v_call: TRBV9; j_call: TRBJ2-3; d_call: TRBD1; cdr3_aa: ASSGGTVTDTQY
v_call: TRBV7-3; j_call: TRBJ2-6; d_call: TRBD1; cdr3_aa: ASSLKGQGATGANVLT
v_call: TRBV20-1; j_call: TRBJ2-4; d_call: NA; cdr3_aa: SARNRAHPAKNIQY
v_call: TRBV12-3/TRBV12-4; j_call: TRBJ2-1; d_call: TRBD2; cdr3_aa: ASSLGLAGVGNEQF
v_call: TRBV20-1; j_call: TRBJ1-2; d_call: NA; cdr3_aa: SPPIPGTTYGYT
v_call: TRBV12-3/TRBV12-4; j_call: TRBJ1-1; d_call: NA; cdr3_aa: ASRPYTASNTEAF
v_call: TRBV7-8; j_call: TRBJ1-1; d_call: NA; cdr3_aa: ASSQRTRNTEAF
v_call: TRBV7-9; j_call: TRBJ2-5; d_call: TRBD2; cdr3_aa: ASRPRPGSGEETQY
v_call: TRBV20-1; j_call: TRBJ2-7; d_call: NA; cdr3_aa: SAKDGLSSYEQY
v_call: TRBV12-3/TRBV12-4; j_call: TRBJ2-7; d_call: TRBD1; cdr3_aa: ASSPPTGPYEQY
v_call: TRBV6-1; j_call: TRBJ2-1; d_call: TRBD2; cdr3_aa: ASRGRLAGSYNEQF
v_call: TRBV15; j_call: TRBJ2-3; d_call: TRBD2; cdr3_aa: ATSRVAGGGTDTQY
v_call: TRBV5-6; j_call: TRBJ2-1; d_call: NA; cdr3_aa: ASSLASGPFNEQF
v_call: TRBV6-5; j_call: TRBJ2-1; d_call: TRBD2; cdr3_aa: ASSYSTSGSYNEQF
v_call: TRBV20-1; j_call: TRBJ2-1; d_call: TRBD2; cdr3_aa: SASKVTSGSIYNEQF
v_call: TRBV18; j_call: TRBJ1-1; d_call: TRBD1; cdr3_aa: ASSPGLDRVSEAF
v_call: TRBV28; j_call: TRBJ2-3; d_call: NA; cdr3_aa: ASSTDTQY
v_call: TRBV2; j_call: TRBJ1-2; d_call: NA; cdr3_aa: ASSEAGGRINYGYT
v_call: TRBV5-8; j_call: TRBJ2-3; d_call: NA; cdr3_aa: ASSRSPGREPADTQY
v_call: TRBV6-4; j_call: TRBJ1-5; d_call: NA; cdr3_aa: ASSEGPNQPQH
v_call: TRBV19; j_call: TRBJ2-7; d_call: NA; cdr3_aa: ASSIGSLSYEQY
v_call: TRBV5-1; j_call: TRBJ2-3; d_call: NA; cdr3_aa: ASSLNPGVDTQY
v_call: TRBV12-3/TRBV12-4; j_call: TRBJ2-1; d_call: NA; cdr3_aa: ASSSPGQPQF
v_call: TRBV6-4; j_call: TRBJ2-7; d_call: TRBD2; cdr3_aa: ASSDSTPPRGGSYEQY
v_call: TRBV4-1; j_call: TRBJ1-5; d_call: TRBD1; cdr3_aa: ASSLDRGYNQPQH
v_call: TRBV16; j_call: TRBJ2-7; d_call: NA; cdr3_aa: ASSQSAYEQY
v_call: TRBV2; j_call: TRBJ2-1; d_call: NA; cdr3_aa: ASNAGLSYNEQF
v_call: TRBV7-3; j_call: TRBJ2-2; d_call: TRBD1; cdr3_aa: ASSLLPSQGEPGTGELF
v_call: TRBV6-2/TRBV6-3; j_call: TRBJ1-3; d_call: TRBD1; cdr3_aa: ASSGWQGAFGNTIY
v_call: TRBV29-1; j_call: TRBJ2-3; d_call: NA; cdr3_aa: SVEDESSTDTQY
v_call: TRBV25-1; j_call: TRBJ1-1; d_call: NA; cdr3_aa: ASSENRGGRAEAF
v_call: TRBV10-2; j_call: TRBJ2-7; d_call: NA; cdr3_aa: ASSGGYGVLTYEQY
v_call: TRBV12-3/TRBV12-4; j_call: TRBJ1-1; d_call: NA; cdr3_aa: ASSWTANTEAF
v_call: TRBV20-1; j_call: TRBJ1-3; d_call: NA; cdr3_aa: SARGIDRNTIY
v_call: TRBV6-4; j_call: TRBJ1-1; d_call: NA; cdr3_aa: ASSSGDPGTEAF
v_call: TRBV6-9; j_call: TRBJ1-3; d_call: NA; cdr3_aa: ASSWTAGNTIY
v_call: TRBV20-1; j_call: TRBJ1-6; d_call: NA; cdr3_aa: SARRGNSPLH